This is a list of T cell receptor beta chains from one sample in a study of control samples from healthy donors and cancer patients. Generated by immunoSEQ multiplex PCR, the TCRdb table keeps only in-frame clones and is missing some. The data contain 35,000 to 50,000 clones, around 87% of them singletons. The sequenced sample was PBMCs. Receptor source: a woman in her sixties or seventies with lung cancer. The CDR3 runs from the conserved cysteine through the conserved F or W. A D gene is named only where the DNA matches it firmly. A row's size may be missing; if present it is once, few, many or a size class.

d_gene,v_gene,abundance,j_gene,CDR3aa,CDR3nt
TRBD2,TRBV6-2/TRBV6-3,-,TRBJ2-2,CASSFGLAGGYTGELFF,TGTGCCAGCAGTTTCGGACTAGCGGGAGGCTACACCGGGGAGCTGTTTTTT
TRBD1,TRBV19,-,TRBJ2-7,CASSDLGQGSGEQYF,TGTGCCAGTAGTGACCTCGGACAGGGATCAGGAGAGCAGTACTTC
-,TRBV25-1,-,TRBJ2-2,CASRWMDPGELFF,TGTGCCAGCCGATGGATGGACCCCGGGGAGCTGTTTTTT
-,TRBV28,few,TRBJ2-3,CASSEPGADTQYF,TGTGCCAGCAGTGAGCCAGGGGCAGATACGCAGTATTTT
-,TRBV12-3/TRBV12-4,-,TRBJ1-1,CASSFRSGTEAFF,TGTGCCAGCAGTTTTCGGAGCGGGACTGAAGCTTTCTTT
-,TRBV28,-,TRBJ1-2,CASSPNSKGNYGYTF,TGTGCCAGCAGTCCAAACTCTAAGGGTAACTATGGCTACACCTTC
TRBD1,TRBV27,-,TRBJ1-1,CASSLDRGTEAFF,TGTGCCAGCAGCCTGGACAGGGGAACTGAAGCTTTCTTT
TRBD1,TRBV6-2/TRBV6-3,-,TRBJ1-1,CASSYGQATEAFF,TGTGCCAGCAGTTACGGACAGGCCACTGAAGCTTTCTTT
-,TRBV25-1,-,TRBJ2-5,CASSESQGGGETQYF,TGTGCCAGCAGTGAATCGCAGGGGGGGGGAGAGACCCAGTACTTC
TRBD1,TRBV27,-,TRBJ1-6,CASSLQGQWSPLHF,TGTGCCAGCAGCCTACAGGGGCAATGGTCACCCCTCCACTTT
TRBD2,TRBV4-3,few,TRBJ2-3,CASSQVAGGPADTQYF,TGCGCCAGCAGCCAAGTAGCGGGAGGGCCGGCAGATACGCAGTATTTT
-,TRBV30,-,TRBJ1-1,CAWMEGGNTEAFF,TGTGCCTGGATGGAGGGTGGGAACACTGAAGCTTTCTTT
-,TRBV30,-,TRBJ1-5,CAWSPGRGVLRPQHF,TGTGCCTGGAGTCCCGGTAGGGGAGTCTTGAGGCCCCAGCATTTT
-,TRBV5-5,once,TRBJ1-1,CASSHAGGGNTEAFF,TGTGCCAGCAGCCACGCTGGGGGGGGGAACACTGAAGCTTTCTTT
TRBD2,TRBV30,-,TRBJ2-7,CAGGGLADYEQYF,TGTGCCGGGGGGGGACTAGCGGATTACGAGCAGTACTTC
-,TRBV2,-,TRBJ1-5,CASSPLLSNQPQHF,TGTGCCAGCAGTCCTTTGCTTAGCAATCAGCCCCAGCATTTT
-,TRBV7-2,-,TRBJ2-1,CASSLRFNEQFF,TGTGCCAGCAGCCTAAGATTCAATGAGCAGTTCTTC
-,TRBV14,-,TRBJ2-1,CASTQTAYNEQFF,TGTGCCAGCACCCAGACAGCCTACAATGAGCAGTTCTTC